A selection of T cell receptor beta chains follows, all from one sample in a study of cytomegalovirus exposure and HLA in healthy donors. Here immunoSEQ multiplex PCR was the method, and the copy in TCRdb shows in-frame clones only, minus some. Of around 230,000 clones listed, around 85% were seen once; the top ten hold 1% to 1.5%. Material: PBMCs. Receptors were obtained from a woman aged 25 to 39 in good health and CMV-seropositive. CDR3s include the opening cysteine and the closing phenylalanine or tryptophan. Only part of the rows carry a size: once, few, many, or a class if the clone is expanded.

length: 15
J: TRBJ1-2
V: TRBV19
size: .
CDR3: CASMPDREGYYGYTF

length: 16
J: TRBJ2-3
V: TRBV6-1
size: few
CDR3: CASSDWDRGREDTQYF

length: 15
J: TRBJ2-7
V: TRBV11-2
size: .
CDR3: CASSLDRGQGHEQYF

length: 13
J: TRBJ2-7
V: TRBV2
size: .
CDR3: CAGTGTSGNEQYF

length: 16
J: TRBJ2-7
V: TRBV5-1
size: .
CDR3: CASSWGVGGFGNEQYF

length: 14
J: TRBJ2-5
V: TRBV15
size: .
CDR3: CATSRGQTQETQYF

length: 14
J: TRBJ2-7
V: TRBV11-3
size: few
CDR3: CASSVTGVKYEQYF

length: 14
J: TRBJ2-7
V: TRBV7-2
size: few
CDR3: CASSLAFQTYEQYF

length: 14
J: TRBJ2-5
V: TRBV5-5
size: .
CDR3: CASSLVASQETQYF

length: 13
J: TRBJ2-7
V: TRBV19
size: .
CDR3: CASSRDRVDEQYF

length: 14
J: TRBJ1-4
V: TRBV18
size: few
CDR3: CASSRDRGNEKLFF

length: 15
J: TRBJ2-2
V: TRBV9
size: few
CDR3: CASSVDRAVTGELFF

length: 14
J: TRBJ2-7
V: TRBV5-4
size: .
CDR3: CASSLGRAGVEQYF

length: 13
J: TRBJ2-5
V: TRBV11-3
size: .
CDR3: CASSLAREETQYF

length: 16
J: TRBJ2-3
V: TRBV28
size: .
CDR3: CASSSLAGEGLDTQYF

length: 15
J: TRBJ1-5
V: TRBV19
size: .
CDR3: CASSIEGGGNQPQHF

length: 13
J: TRBJ2-7
V: TRBV13
size: once
CDR3: CASSYDRSYEQYF

length: 13
J: TRBJ2-7
V: TRBV28
size: .
CDR3: CASRIQGEYEQYF

length: 16
J: TRBJ2-7
V: TRBV6-6
size: .
CDR3: CASSYSTSVSSYEQYF

length: 13
J: TRBJ1-1
V: TRBV11-2
size: .
CDR3: CASSRTGNTEAFF

length: 15
J: TRBJ2-7
V: TRBV27
size: .
CDR3: CASSFGQGLPYEQYF

length: 14
J: TRBJ2-7
V: TRBV30
size: .
CDR3: CAWKLAGPTYEQYF